This paragraph reports one T cell receptor beta chain. Its target is unknown. The protocol was immunoSEQ multiplex PCR, while the TCRdb copy is restricted to in-frame clones and leaves out a portion. Of 60,000 to 75,000 clones in the sample, around 87% are singletons; the top ten hold 1.5% to 2%. This sample is drawn from a study of a mutant IDH1 vaccine in newly diagnosed glioma. Across the study: Vaccination was launched 4-6 weeks after radiotherapy alone, or with temozolomide cycles. Patients arrived already treated with radiotherapy, temozolomide, or both, most having had both. Week 35 was assigned to visit V12, and week 47 was assigned to visit V13. Study-level findings and limits: Vaccination elicited immune responses in around 92% of patients.

Germline lookup yields CDR1 LNHNV and CDR2 YYDKDF (reference sequence). V was pared by 2 bases and J by 4 bases, with 5 bases of the junction left unmatched. The CDR3 runs 16 residues. Time point here: week 35, safety follow-up. Each dose of the vaccine consisted of 300 ug of mutant IDH1 20-mer peptide, with topical imiquimod. The V and J genes are TRBV15 and TRBJ2-3; 11 nucleotides match TRBD2. The specimen was PBMCs, collected from a glioma patient whose treatment included an IDH1 peptide vaccine. The origin of this receptor is a man younger than 45 with glioma. Written as DNA, the CDR3 is TGTGCCACCAGCAGATCCCCGGGACTAGCGGCAGATACGCAGTATTTT. Amino acid sequence: CATSRSPGLAADTQYF.